Listed here is a single T cell receptor (beta chain). The data were obtained in a study of blood T cell repertoires in COVID-19. Clones were read by immunoSEQ multiplex PCR, and TCRdb kept only the in-frame ones, dropping some. The sample lists around 190,000 clones, around 80% occurring once. Germline-derived CDR1 and CDR2 are SGHTA and FQGNSA. This CDR3 contains 15 residues. Trimming at V came to 5 bases and at J to 4 bases, leaving 3 bases not matched to a gene. The sample comprised peripheral blood. This TCR was recovered from a human donor in a cohort sampled during active COVID-19. J is TRBJ2-2 and V is TRBV7-2, with 11 bases fitting TRBD1. The CDR3 reads CASSRDRGGTGELFF. The CDR3 bases are TGTGCCAGCAGCCGGGACAGGGGGGGCACCGGGGAGCTGTTTTTT. The full variable domain, completed using reference TRBV7-2 and TRBJ2-2, is GAGVSQSPSNKVTEKGKDVELRCDPISGHTALYWYRQSLGQGLEFLIYFQGNSAPDKSGLPSDRFSAERTGGSVSTLTIQRTQQEDSAVYLCASSRDRGGTGELFFGEGSRLTVL.